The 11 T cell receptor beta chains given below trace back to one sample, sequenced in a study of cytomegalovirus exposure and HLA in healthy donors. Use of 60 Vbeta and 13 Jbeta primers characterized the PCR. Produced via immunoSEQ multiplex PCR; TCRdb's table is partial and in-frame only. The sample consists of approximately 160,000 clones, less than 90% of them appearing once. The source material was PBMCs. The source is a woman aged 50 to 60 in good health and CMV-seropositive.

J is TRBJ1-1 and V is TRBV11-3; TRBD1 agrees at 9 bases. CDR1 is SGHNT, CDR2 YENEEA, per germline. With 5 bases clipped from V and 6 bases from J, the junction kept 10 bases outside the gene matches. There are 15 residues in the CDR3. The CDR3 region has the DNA TGTGCCAGCAGCCCTGGGACAGGGTGGGATGCTGAAGCTTTCTTT. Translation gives CASSPGTGWDAEAFF.

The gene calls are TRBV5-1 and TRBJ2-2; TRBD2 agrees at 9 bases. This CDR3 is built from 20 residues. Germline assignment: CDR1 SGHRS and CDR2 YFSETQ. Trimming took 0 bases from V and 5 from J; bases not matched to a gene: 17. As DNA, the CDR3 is TGCGCCAGCAGCTTGGGTCCCAGCGGGGGGCCGTCTCTGGGAACCGGGGAGCTGTTTTTT. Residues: CASSLGPSGGPSLGTGELFF.

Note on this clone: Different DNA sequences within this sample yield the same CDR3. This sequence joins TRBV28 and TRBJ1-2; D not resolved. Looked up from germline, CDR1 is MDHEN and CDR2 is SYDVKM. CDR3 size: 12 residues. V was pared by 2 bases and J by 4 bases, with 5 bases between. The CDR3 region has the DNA TGTGCCAGCAGTTTAGGCGGCTATGGCTACACCTTC. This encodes CASSLGGYGYTF.

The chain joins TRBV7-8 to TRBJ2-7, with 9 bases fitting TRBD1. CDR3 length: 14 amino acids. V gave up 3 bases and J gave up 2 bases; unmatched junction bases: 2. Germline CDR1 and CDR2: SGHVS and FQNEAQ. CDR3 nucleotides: TGTGCCAGCAGCTTTGGACAGGGGCCCTACGAGCAGTACTTC. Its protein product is CASSFGQGPYEQYF.

CDR3 DNA sequence: TGTGCCAGCAGCTCAAACCGGGACAGGGGGGACATTCAGTACTTC. Translation gives CASSSNRDRGDIQYF. This sequence joins TRBV7-9 and TRBJ2-4; TRBD1 matches at 11 bases. The germline gives CDR1 SEHNR, CDR2 FQNEAQ (reference sequence). Losses at the gene ends were 4 bases for V and 8 bases for J; bases not matched to a gene: 7. The CDR3 has 15 amino acids.

CDR3 amino acids: CASSLADRPAYTF. The CDR3 nucleotides are TGTGCCAGCAGCTTAGCCGACAGGCCGGCCTACACCTTC. This chain joins TRBV7-8 and TRBJ1-2; the D gene is possibly TRBD1 (6 bases). The germline V and J ends were trimmed by 0 bases and 10 bases, with 12 bases remaining between them. The germline V gene encodes CDR1 SGHVS and CDR2 FQNEAQ. CDR3 length equals 13 residues.

The CDR3 here is CASSVSPQGQTDEQYF. In DNA, the CDR3 is TGTGCCAGCAGCGTAAGCCCACAGGGACAGACTGACGAGCAGTACTTC. This sequence joins TRBV7-8 and TRBJ2-5, with 7 positions matching TRBD1. The J call may be in error: the DNA end matches TRBJ2-7 better. CDR1 and CDR2 from the germline V gene are SGHVS and FQNEAQ. The CDR3 extends over 16 amino acids.

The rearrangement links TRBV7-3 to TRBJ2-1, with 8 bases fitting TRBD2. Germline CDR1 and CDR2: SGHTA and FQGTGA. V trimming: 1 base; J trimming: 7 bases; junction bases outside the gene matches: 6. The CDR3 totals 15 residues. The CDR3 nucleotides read TGTGCCAGCAGCTTAAGGCGGGAGGTCTTGAATGAGCAGTTCTTC. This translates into CASSLRREVLNEQFF.

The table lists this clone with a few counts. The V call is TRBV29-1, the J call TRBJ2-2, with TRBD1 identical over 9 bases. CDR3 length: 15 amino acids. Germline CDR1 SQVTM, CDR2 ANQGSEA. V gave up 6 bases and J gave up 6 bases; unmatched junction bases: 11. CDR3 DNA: TGCAGCGTCGTTGGCGGGACAGGGATCGCCGGGGAGCTGTTTTTT. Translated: CSVVGGTGIAGELFF.

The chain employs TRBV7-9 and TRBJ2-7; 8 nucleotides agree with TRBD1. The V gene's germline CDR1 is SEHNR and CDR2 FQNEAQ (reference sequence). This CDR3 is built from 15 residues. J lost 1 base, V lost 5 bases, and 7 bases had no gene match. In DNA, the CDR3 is TGTGCCAGCAGCGTTCAGGGGGCAAGGTCCTACGAGCAGTACTTC. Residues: CASSVQGARSYEQYF.

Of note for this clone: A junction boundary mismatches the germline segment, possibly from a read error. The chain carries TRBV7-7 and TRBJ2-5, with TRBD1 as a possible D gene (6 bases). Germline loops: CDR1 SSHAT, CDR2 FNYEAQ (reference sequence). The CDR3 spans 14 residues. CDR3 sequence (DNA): TGTGCTAGCAGCTTGCTTGGTAGGGGGGAGACCCAGTACTTC. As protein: CASSLLGRGETQYF.